One and the same sample provided the 6 T cell receptor beta chains below, sequenced in a study of vaccination and CD4 T cells after COVID-19. These receptors have no identified antigens. The Oncomine TCR Beta short-read assay generated sequence data from the DNA of cultured CD4+ T cells. Genomic DNA was isolated from cultured CD4+ T cells. TCRdb reanalysed the PCR reads using MiXCR and keeps one entry per CDR3 protein. The sample includes some 9,500 distinct CDR3 sequences, about 28% of them seen just once. Treatment indicated: approximately 9-day PBMC culture with coronavirus spike peptide pools or control peptides (ViraFEST assay). The unexposed donor provided CD4+ T cells, which were taken before the COVID-19 pandemic (2011-2018). Sequenced: CD4+ T cells from blood, cultured in vitro. These receptors all come from a human donor in good health.

The rearrangement uses TRBV30 and TRBJ1-5; D possibly corresponds to TRBD1 (5 bases). CDR3 length: 13 amino acids. V was shortened by 6 bases and J by 4 bases, with 13 bases between the two germline ends. Germline V gene data show CDR1 as GTSNPN and CDR2 as SVGIG (reference sequence). CDR3 loop: CACTGPNNQPQHF. The CDR3 nucleotides are TGTGCCTGTACGGGACCTAATAATCAGCCCCAGCATTTT.

CDR3: CASSLGGRAGEQYF. For the CDR3, the DNA is TGTGCCAGCAGCTTAGGAGGGAGGGCGGGCGAGCAGTACTTC. The J gene is TRBJ2-7, the V gene TRBV7-3, with 7 bases identical to TRBD2. V lost 2 bases, J lost 6 bases, and 7 bases stayed unmatched. The CDR3 length is 14 residues. The germline V gene encodes CDR1 SGHTA and CDR2 FQGTGA.

This clonotype counts as medium-sized. The chain recombines TRBV7-2 with TRBJ1-1; TRBD1 aligns across 7 bases. CDR1 and CDR2 (germline): SGHTA, FQGNSA. The V gene end was trimmed by 4 bases and the J gene end by 1 base; junction bases not matched to a gene: 3. CDR3 length: 14 residues. The CDR3 DNA follows: TGTGCCAGCAGCTACAGGGGACCGAACACTGAAGCTTTCTTT. Protein: CASSYRGPNTEAFF.

Only a few counts were recorded for this clonotype. The rearrangement links TRBV7-2 to TRBJ1-1; 7 nucleotides align to TRBD1. The germline CDR1 and CDR2 sequences are SGHTA and FQGNSA. J was trimmed by 1 base and V by 6 bases; bases with no gene match: 8. The CDR3 length is 15 residues. CDR3 nucleotides: TGTGCCAGCAGGCCCCCGACAGGGAGGAACACTGAAGCTTTCTTT. Its protein is CASRPPTGRNTEAFF.

CDR3 amino acids: CASSKGTSGATDTQYF. The CDR3 DNA reads as TGTGCCAGTAGTAAAGGGACTAGCGGGGCCACGGATACGCAGTATTTT. V usage is TRBV19 and J usage is TRBJ2-3; 13 nucleotides align to TRBD2. The germline gives CDR1 LNHDA, CDR2 SQIVND (reference sequence). After removal of 4 bases from V and 6 bases from J, the junction contained 7 bases not matched to a gene. The CDR3 runs 16 residues.

In its sample, this clonotype was seen a few times. The chain combines TRBV20-1 with TRBJ1-1, with 7 nucleotides matching TRBD1. Per the germline V gene, CDR1 is DFQATT and CDR2 is SNEGSKA (reference sequence). This CDR3 comprises 13 residues. V shed 0 bases, J shed 3 bases, and the junction held 1 base outside the gene matches. The CDR3 nucleotides read TGCAGTGCTAGAGAGGACAGGTACACTGAAGCTTTCTTT. This encodes CSAREDRYTEAFF.